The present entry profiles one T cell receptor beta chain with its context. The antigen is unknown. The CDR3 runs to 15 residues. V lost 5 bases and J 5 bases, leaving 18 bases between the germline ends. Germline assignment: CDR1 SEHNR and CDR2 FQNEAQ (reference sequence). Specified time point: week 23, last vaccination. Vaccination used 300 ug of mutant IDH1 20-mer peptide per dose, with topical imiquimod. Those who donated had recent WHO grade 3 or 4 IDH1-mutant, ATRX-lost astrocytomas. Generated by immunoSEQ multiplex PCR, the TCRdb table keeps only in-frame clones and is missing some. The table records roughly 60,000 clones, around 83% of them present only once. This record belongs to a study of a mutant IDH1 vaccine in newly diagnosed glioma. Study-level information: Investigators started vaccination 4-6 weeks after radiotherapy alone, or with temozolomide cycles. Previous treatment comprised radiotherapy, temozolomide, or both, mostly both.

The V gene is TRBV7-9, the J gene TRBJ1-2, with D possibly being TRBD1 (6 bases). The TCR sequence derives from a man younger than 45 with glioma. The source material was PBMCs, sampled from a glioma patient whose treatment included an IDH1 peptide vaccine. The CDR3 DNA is TGTGCCAGCAGCCCCAGGACAGTCTTAAGATATGGCTACACCTTC. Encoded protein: CASSPRTVLRYGYTF.